The 24 T cell receptor beta chains below were found in one sample sequenced in a study of shared clonotypes between healthy human individuals. Assay: immunoSEQ multiplex PCR; the TCRdb copy retains only in-frame clones and omits some. Among about 2.4 million clones, roughly 93% were seen once, and the ten largest hold approximately 0.37%. The sequencing sample was made of naive CD4+ T cells from PBMCs. Stated subset: CD45RA+ positively selected. The receptor source for this set is a man aged 18 to 29 in good health. Some clones in this sample may be carry-over from other donors' samples.

Note on this clone: The same CDR3 is also encoded by other DNA sequences in this sample. V and J are TRBV5-1 and TRBJ2-1; D gene ambiguous. V was trimmed by 1 base and J by 0 bases, leaving 5 bases between them. This CDR3 is 14 amino acids long. CDR1 SGHRS and CDR2 YFSETQ come from the germline V gene. The CDR3 reads CASSLPSSYNEQFF. The CDR3 DNA reads as TGCGCCAGCAGCTTGCCAAGCTCCTACAATGAGCAGTTCTTC.

The chain is built from TRBV5-1 and TRBJ2-1; D may correspond to TRBD1 or TRBD2 (5 bases each). The V and J ends lost 4 bases and 5 bases respectively, with 22 bases between them. The CDR3 sequence is 17 residues long. Germline-derived CDR1 and CDR2 are SGHRS and YFSETQ. CDR3 sequence (DNA): TGCGCCAGCAGCCCGTCAACCGGGACCCTTAGCCACAATGAGCAGTTCTTC. It translates to CASSPSTGTLSHNEQFF. The full variable domain, rest sourced from reference TRBV5-1 and TRBJ2-1, is KAGVTQTPRYLIKTRGQQVTLSCSPISGHRSVSWYQQTPGQGLQFLFEYFSETQRNKGNFPGRFSGRQFSNSRSEMNVSTLELGDSALYLCASSPSTGTLSHNEQFFGPGTRLTVL.

The genes are TRBV5-1 and TRBJ2-2, with 10 bases matching TRBD1. The CDR3 loop spans 17 amino acids. In germline, CDR1 is SGHRS, CDR2 YFSETQ. V lost 6 bases and J lost 2; bases outside the gene matches: 10. The CDR3 here is CASNLRQGASNTGELFF. The CDR3 DNA sequence: TGCGCCAGCAATCTCCGACAGGGGGCGTCAAACACCGGGGAGCTGTTTTTT.

V and J are TRBV27 and TRBJ2-7; TRBD2 matches 10 bases. Germline V gene lookup returns CDR1 MNHEY and CDR2 SMNVEV (reference sequence). The CDR3 runs to 16 residues. V lost 4 bases to trimming and J lost 3 bases; unmatched junction nucleotides: 9. Here the CDR3 DNA reads TGTGCCAGCAGTTCACTCCAGCGGGAGGGCGACTACGAGCAGTACTTC. Protein product: CASSSLQREGDYEQYF.

The chain couples TRBV6-5 to TRBJ1-1; weak D call: TRBD1 (6 bases). The V gene lost 7 bases and the J gene lost 3 bases, with 15 bases spanning the gap. Germline lookup yields CDR1 MNHEY and CDR2 SVGAGI. The CDR3 runs 14 residues. The CDR3 DNA sequence: TGTGCCAGCATAGGCGAGGGGGGGTACACTGAAGCTTTCTTT. This sequence encodes CASIGEGGYTEAFF.

V usage is TRBV7-7 and J usage is TRBJ2-7; possible D gene TRBD1, 6 bases. Germline V gene sequence: CDR1 SSHAT, CDR2 FNYEAQ (reference sequence). The V end was cut by 1 base, the J end by 7 bases, with 11 bases between. The CDR3 covers 13 residues. CDR3 coding DNA: TGTGCCAGCAGCTTAGACAGAGGGGGAGAGCAGTACTTC. Its translation is CASSLDRGGEQYF.

This clone showed up just a few times. The rearrangement links TRBV11-1 to TRBJ2-7; unclear D gene. The CDR3 is 13 residues long. From germline, CDR1 is SGHAT and CDR2 FQDESV (reference sequence). Trimming removed 0 bases from V and 6 bases from J, with 9 bases in between. The CDR3 here is CASSLAPGVEQYF. Written as DNA, the CDR3 is TGTGCCAGCAGCTTAGCCCCTGGGGTCGAGCAGTACTTC.

The CDR3 spells CASSSGTRGNSPLHF. The CDR3 coding sequence is TGTGCCAGCAGCTCCGGGACAAGGGGTAATTCACCCCTCCACTTT. V and J are TRBV11-1 and TRBJ1-6; TRBD1 is a possible D gene (6 bases). The germline V and J ends were trimmed by 4 bases and 6 bases, with 13 bases remaining between them. The CDR3 covers 15 residues. Germline V gene lookup returns CDR1 SGHAT and CDR2 FQDESV (reference sequence).

A note on this clone: Other DNA sequences in the sample encode the same CDR3. The chain links TRBV2 to TRBJ2-2, with D perhaps TRBD2 (6 bases). Germline V gene data show CDR1 as SNHLY and CDR2 as FYNNEI. Trimming removed 6 bases from V and 6 bases from J, with 11 bases in between. CDR3 size: 13 residues. The CDR3 coding sequence is TGTGCCAGCAGCTTGACTAGTCCCGGGGAGCTGTTTTTT. Amino acid sequence: CASSLTSPGELFF.

In the case of this clone: The same CDR3 can be traced to other DNA sequences in this sample. The rearrangement links TRBV6-5 to TRBJ1-1; possible D gene TRBD1, 5 bases. This CDR3 comprises 14 residues. Germline values: CDR1 MNHEY, CDR2 SVGAGI. The ends were cut back, 2 bases at V and 5 bases at J, with 12 bases in the middle. CDR3 bases: TGTGCCAGCAGTTACCGCGGGGGAGGGACTGAAGCTTTCTTT. Amino acids: CASSYRGGGTEAFF.

V and J are TRBV6-1 and TRBJ2-3, with TRBD1 identical over 7 bases. Germline V lookup: CDR1 MNHNS, CDR2 SASEGT. The CDR3 is made up of 15 amino acids. V shed 8 bases and J 1 base; nucleotides not matched to a gene: 9. The CDR3 DNA follows: TGTGCCAGCCGAACTATTACAGGGGGCACAGATACGCAGTATTTT. This translates into CASRTITGGTDTQYF.

The rearrangement joins TRBV5-1 to TRBJ2-7; D not certain. CDR3 length equals 14 residues. The germline gives CDR1 SGHRS, CDR2 YFSETQ. V lost 4 bases, J lost 5 bases, and 16 bases lay in between. The CDR3 reads CASSLTTGSHEQYF. CDR3 in DNA: TGCGCCAGCAGCCTTACGACCGGGTCTCACGAGCAGTACTTC.

Turning to this clone: This sample also contains other DNA sequences that code for the same CDR3. The gene calls are TRBV29-1 and TRBJ2-1, with D possibly called TRBD1 or TRBD2 (5 bases each). Germline assignment: CDR1 SQVTM and CDR2 ANQGSEA. The germline V and J ends were trimmed by 6 bases and 4 bases, with 13 bases remaining between them. The CDR3 is 13 residues long. This CDR3 is CSVDRDPYNEQFF. The CDR3 DNA follows: TGCAGCGTAGACCGGGACCCTTACAATGAGCAGTTCTTC.

In its sample, this clone was seen a few times. The chain carries TRBV5-1 and TRBJ1-5; D not certain. CDR1 is SGHRS, CDR2 YFSETQ, per germline. Between the trimmed V and J ends, which lost 0 bases and 2 bases, there was a span of 9 bases. This CDR3 spans 15 amino acids. The CDR3, as DNA: TGCGCCAGCAGCTTGGAATCGGCAGGCAATCAGCCCCAGCATTTT. Its translation: CASSLESAGNQPQHF.

Points on this clone: The junction departs from the called germline gene at one end, perhaps through a read error. The chain is built from TRBV29-1 and TRBJ1-2; 11 bases are shared with TRBD1. CDR1 is SQVTM, CDR2 ANQGSEA, per germline. The CDR3 consists of 13 residues. This CDR3 is CSVEGQGASGYTF. In DNA form, the CDR3 reads TGCAGCGTCGAAGGACAGGGGGCGAGCGGCTACACCTTC. Supplemented by reference TRBV29-1 and TRBJ1-2, the full variable domain reads SAVISQKPSRDICQRGTSLTIQCQVDSQVTMMFWYRQQPGQSLTLIATANQGSEATYESGFVIDKFPISRPNLTFSTLTVSNMSPEDSSIYLCSVEGQGASGYTFGSGTRLTVV.

As regards this clone: This CDR3 is also generated by other DNA sequences in the sample. The genes are TRBV28 and TRBJ2-5; D gene unclear. Trimming left V 3 bases short and J 1 base short, with 3 bases between. The length of the CDR3 is 12 residues. The germline V gene encodes CDR1 MDHEN and CDR2 SYDVKM. CDR3 sequence reads: CASSLIQETQYF. Here the CDR3 DNA reads TGTGCCAGCAGTTTGATCCAAGAGACCCAGTACTTC.

The CDR3 here is CASQGGLAGGPDEQFF. CDR3 in DNA: TGTGCCAGCCAGGGGGGACTAGCGGGAGGGCCGGACGAGCAGTTCTTC. The chain links TRBV2 to TRBJ2-1, with 16 bases identical to TRBD2. CDR3 size: 16 residues. Germline lookup yields CDR1 SNHLY and CDR2 FYNNEI. The J segment lost 10 bases and the V segment lost 8 bases, leaving 11 bases of the junction unmatched.

The chain uses TRBV30 and TRBJ2-7, with 12 bases lining up with TRBD1. V lost 5 bases and J lost 8; bases outside the gene matches: 10. Germline assignment: CDR1 GTSNPN and CDR2 SVGIG (reference sequence). The CDR3 totals 14 residues. CDR3 DNA: TGTGCCTGGGGGGGACAGGGGGCACTTATGAAGCAGTACTTC. Its translation: CAWGGQGALMKQYF. Complete variable domain (other parts from reference TRBV30 and TRBJ2-7): SQTIHQWPATLVQPVGSPLSLECTVEGTSNPNLYWYRQAAGRGLQLLFYSVGIGQISSEVPQNLSASRPQDRQFILSSKKLLLSDSGFYLCAWGGQGALMKQYFGPGTRLTVT.

J is TRBJ2-1 and V is TRBV4-3; D uncertain. The CDR3 contains 14 residues. The V and J ends lost 0 bases and 4 bases respectively, with 7 bases between them. Germline V gene lookup returns CDR1 LGHNA and CDR2 YSLEER. For the CDR3, the DNA is TGCGCCAGCAGCCAAGAGATCAGTTACAATGAGCAGTTCTTC. This gives the protein CASSQEISYNEQFF.

The chain combines TRBV5-6 with TRBJ2-4; D not resolved. The CDR3 consists of 13 residues. V lost 5 bases and J 0 bases, leaving 6 bases between the germline ends. The germline gives CDR1 SGHDT, CDR2 YYEEEE. CDR3 bases: TGTGCCAGCAGGGTTTTAGCCAAAAACATTCAGTACTTC. This sequence encodes CASRVLAKNIQYF.

V and J are TRBV5-1 and TRBJ2-1; TRBD2 agrees at 12 bases. J lost 1 base, V lost 5 bases, and 7 bases had no gene match. CDR3 size: 17 residues. CDR1 and CDR2 from the germline V gene are SGHRS and YFSETQ. The CDR3 DNA follows: TGCGCCAGCAGTCCGGGACTAGCGGGTCTATCCTACAATGAGCAGTTCTTC. This translates into CASSPGLAGLSYNEQFF.

This chain links TRBV4-3 with TRBJ2-3; 7 nucleotides agree with TRBD2. The V and J ends lost 0 bases and 2 bases, in that order; junction bases with no gene match: 2. Per germline, CDR1 LGHNA and CDR2 YSLEER. The CDR3 is made up of 15 amino acids. In nucleotides, the CDR3 is TGCGCCAGCAGCCAAGAAGGGAGGGACACAGATACGCAGTATTTT. As protein: CASSQEGRDTDTQYF.

The chain employs TRBV9 and TRBJ2-7; unclear D gene. Germline-derived CDR1 and CDR2 are SGDLS and YYNGEE. This CDR3 is 15 amino acids long. Trimming took off 3 bases at V and 4 bases at J, with 17 bases between the two ends. In DNA form, the CDR3 reads TGTGCCAGCAGCGCCTCGTTTTTATTCAATTACGAGCAGTACTTC. The encoded protein is CASSASFLFNYEQYF.

The chain couples TRBV19 to TRBJ1-5, with 9 positions matching TRBD1. CDR1 and CDR2 (germline): LNHDA, SQIVND (reference sequence). V lost 4 bases, J lost 5 bases, and 6 bases stayed unmatched. The CDR3 runs to 15 residues. The CDR3 spells CASSRRTGVDQPQHF. The CDR3 DNA reads as TGTGCCAGTAGTAGGAGGACAGGGGTTGATCAGCCCCAGCATTTT.